The 25 T cell receptor beta chains below all came from one sample that was sequenced in a study of graft-versus-host responses after intestinal transplantation. Antigens for these TCRs are unknown. Here immunoSEQ multiplex PCR was the method, and the copy in TCRdb shows in-frame clones only, minus some. Counted here are tens of thousands of clones, 90% to 95% occurring once; the ten biggest clones make up less than 0.6%. The input for sequencing was unstimulated CD8+ T cells sorted from spleen or lymph node cells, taken before intestinal transplant. The receptors stem from a human donor who received an intestinal transplant.

With respect to this clone: Other DNA sequences from this sample encode an identical CDR3 as well. The CDR3 loop reads CASSRLAGVVNEQFF. CDR3 nucleotide sequence: TGTGCCAGCAGTAGACTAGCGGGAGTTGTCAATGAGCAGTTCTTC. The chain employs TRBV2 and TRBJ2-1; TRBD2 aligns across 12 bases. Unmatched junction bases numbered 5, after V lost 5 bases and J lost 6 bases. The V gene's germline CDR1 is SNHLY and CDR2 FYNNEI. The CDR3 is 15 residues long.

The gene calls are TRBV7-6 and TRBJ2-2; 9 nucleotides match TRBD2. V lost 3 bases and J lost 4; bases outside the gene matches: 6. Germline lookup yields CDR1 SGHVS and CDR2 FNYEAQ. CDR3 length: 16 residues. CDR3 in amino acids: CASSFRGGAGTGELFF. CDR3 in DNA: TGTGCCAGCAGCTTTCGCGGGGGGGCGGGCACCGGGGAGCTGTTTTTT.

The chain is built from TRBV5-6 and TRBJ2-7, with TRBD1 matching over 7 bases. This CDR3 is built from 12 residues. Germline lookup yields CDR1 SGHDT and CDR2 YYEEEE. V trimming: 4 bases; J trimming: 7 bases; junction bases outside the gene matches: 5. The CDR3 bases are TGTGCCAGCAGCGGACAGGCTGAGGAGCAGTACTTC. This gives the protein CASSGQAEEQYF.

The chain recombines TRBV4-1 with TRBJ2-1, with 8 bases fitting TRBD2. The CDR3 has 16 amino acids. Trimming took 1 base from V and 0 from J; bases not matched to a gene: 2. Germline V gene sequence: CDR1 MGHRA, CDR2 YSYEKL. The CDR3 reads CASSQVAGSSYNEQFF. For the CDR3, the DNA is TGCGCCAGCAGCCAAGTAGCGGGGAGCTCCTACAATGAGCAGTTCTTC.

The rearrangement uses TRBV11-3 and TRBJ1-4; 11 nucleotides line up with TRBD1. V lost 5 bases, J lost 3 bases, and 11 bases stayed unmatched. Germline CDR1 is SGHNT and CDR2 is YENEEA. CDR3 size: 18 residues. The CDR3 DNA reads TGTGCCAGCAGCAGAAGGACAGGGGGCTTTATGGCTAATGAAAAACTGTTTTTT. Its translation is CASSRRTGGFMANEKLFF.

In DNA, the CDR3 is TGTGCCTGGAGGGATACAGGGAACTATGGCTACACCTTC. It yields the protein CAWRDTGNYGYTF. The chain uses TRBV30 and TRBJ1-2, with D tentatively TRBD1 (6 bases). Looked up from germline, CDR1 is GTSNPN and CDR2 is SVGIG (reference sequence). Trimming stripped 3 bases from V and 2 bases from J, with 10 bases between. This CDR3 region has 13 residues.

This chain connects TRBV4-1 to TRBJ1-6; 9 bases map to TRBD1. After removal of 4 bases from V and 5 bases from J, the junction contained 3 bases not matched to a gene. The germline gives CDR1 MGHRA, CDR2 YSYEKL. The CDR3 sequence is 15 residues long. CDR3 DNA sequence: TGCGCCAGCAGCCTAGGACAGGGGAATAATTCACCCCTCCACTTT. It specifies CASSLGQGNNSPLHF.

The chain recombines TRBV7-2 with TRBJ2-7, with 8 nucleotides matching TRBD1. The ends lost 6 bases at V and 3 bases at J; junction bases unmatched: 4. The CDR3 spans 13 residues. CDR1 and CDR2 (germline): SGHTA, FQGNSA. DNA of the CDR3: TGTGCCAGCAGTTTGGGACAGGACTACGAGCAGTACTTC. Residues: CASSLGQDYEQYF.

This clone was counted once. The J gene is TRBJ1-1, the V gene TRBV18; 8 bases are a match to TRBD1. CDR3 size: 15 residues. CDR1 and CDR2 (germline): KGHSH, LQKENI. V lost 5 bases to trimming and J lost 3 bases; unmatched junction nucleotides: 8. Here the CDR3 reads CASSSQTGEYTEAFF. The CDR3 nucleotides read TGTGCCAGCTCATCTCAGACAGGGGAGTACACTGAAGCTTTCTTT.

With regard to this clone: Other DNA sequences in this specimen translate into the identical CDR3. This chain links TRBV19 with TRBJ2-7, with 8 nucleotides matching TRBD1. Per the germline V gene, CDR1 is LNHDA and CDR2 is SQIVND (reference sequence). The CDR3 runs to 14 residues. Trimming cost V 5 bases and J 1 base; bases outside gene matches: 4. In DNA, the CDR3 is TGTGCCAGTAGTGCAGGACAGGGTTCCTACGAGCAGTACTTC. Translating gives CASSAGQGSYEQYF.

The chain combines TRBV6-5 with TRBJ2-7, with D possibly being TRBD1 (6 bases). Deletions cut 5 bases from V and 3 bases from J, with 17 bases between. The CDR3 sequence is 15 residues long. Germline V gives CDR1 MNHEY, CDR2 SVGAGI. In DNA form, the CDR3 reads TGTGCCAGCAGTACAATTGACCTAGGGGGCTACGAGCAGTACTTC. Translation gives CASSTIDLGGYEQYF.

The chain joins TRBV30 to TRBJ2-7; 9 nucleotides match TRBD1. Germline CDR1 and CDR2: GTSNPN and SVGIG (reference sequence). The CDR3 spans 14 residues. V was clipped by 4 bases and J by 5 bases; unmatched bases: 9. The CDR3 nucleotides are TGTGCCTGGACCCTCGGGACAGGGTTGGACGAGCAGTACTTC. This translates into CAWTLGTGLDEQYF.

The chain combines TRBV5-1 with TRBJ2-4, with D possibly TRBD2 on 7 matching bases. This CDR3 is built from 14 residues. Trimming cost V 2 bases and J 7 bases, with 13 bases left between them. Germline V gene data show CDR1 as SGHRS and CDR2 as YFSETQ. CDR3 in DNA: TGCGCCAGCAGCTTACGGGGGGCGCAGAACATTCAGTACTTC. Its protein is CASSLRGAQNIQYF.

V gene TRBV30 combines with J gene TRBJ1-3, with 7 bases identical to TRBD1. The CDR3 spans 14 residues. Looked up from germline, CDR1 is GTSNPN and CDR2 is SVGIG (reference sequence). V lost 5 bases to trimming and J lost 0 bases; unmatched junction nucleotides: 4. CDR3 region: CAWGTGASGNTIYF. CDR3 DNA sequence: TGTGCCTGGGGAACAGGGGCCTCTGGAAACACCATATATTTT.

The chain combines TRBV27 with TRBJ1-2, with a tentative D call TRBD1 (6 bases). The CDR3 loop spans 13 amino acids. V was clipped by 6 bases and J by 3 bases, with 11 bases between them. CDR1 is MNHEY and CDR2 is SMNVEV in the germline V gene (reference sequence). The CDR3 DNA is TGTGCCAGCAGCCCGGGACAAGACTATGGCTACACCTTC. Translating gives CASSPGQDYGYTF.

The chain joins TRBV6-4 to TRBJ1-1; D is uncertain. Trimming removed 0 bases from V and 0 bases from J, with 8 bases in between. The CDR3 totals 15 residues. CDR1 and CDR2 (germline): MRHNA, SNTAGT. The CDR3 is CASSDSRAMNTEAFF. CDR3 coding DNA: TGTGCCAGCAGTGACTCGAGGGCGATGAACACTGAAGCTTTCTTT.

This chain connects TRBV5-6 to TRBJ2-5; D may be TRBD1 (5 bases). Trimming cost V 7 bases and J 7 bases, with 20 bases left between them. CDR1 is SGHDT and CDR2 is YYEEEE in the germline V gene. The CDR3 loop spans 14 amino acids. The CDR3 nucleotides read TGTGCCAGCGCCCCTGTGTCAAATAGGGGGACCCAGTACTTC. Amino acid sequence: CASAPVSNRGTQYF.

The chain is built from TRBV28 and TRBJ2-5, with 13 bases that match TRBD2. Germline assignment: CDR1 MDHEN and CDR2 SYDVKM. Unmatched junction bases numbered 6, after V lost 4 bases and J lost 4 bases. CDR3 length: 16 residues. This CDR3 is CASSSALAGGPETQYF. CDR3 nucleotides: TGTGCCAGCAGTTCCGCACTAGCGGGAGGGCCAGAGACCCAGTACTTC. Together with reference TRBV28 and TRBJ2-5, the CDR3 gives the full variable domain: DVKVTQSSRYLVKRTGEKVFLECVQDMDHENMFWYRQDPGLGLRLIYFSYDVKMKEKGDIPEGYSVSREKKERFSLILESASTNQTSMYLCASSSALAGGPETQYFGPGTRLLVL.

The chain is built from TRBV7-2 and TRBJ1-1, with 9 bases that match TRBD1. The junction had 3 bases not matched to a gene; V was cut back by 3 bases and J by 1 base. This CDR3 region has 15 residues. The germline gives CDR1 SGHTA, CDR2 FQGNSA. The CDR3 DNA reads as TGTGCCAGCAGCTTTAGGACAGGGGCGAACACTGAAGCTTTCTTT. Residues: CASSFRTGANTEAFF.

This chain links TRBV5-1 with TRBJ1-5; possible D gene TRBD1, 5 bases. The length of the CDR3 is 13 residues. The ends were cut back, 1 base at V and 5 bases at J, with 7 bases in the middle. CDR1 and CDR2 (germline): SGHRS, YFSETQ. The CDR3, as DNA: TGCGCCAGCAGCTTGCTAGGGGATCAGCCCCAGCATTTT. Translation gives CASSLLGDQPQHF.

This clone has only a few counts. The chain carries TRBV5-8 and TRBJ1-1, with D uncertain. V gave up 4 bases and J gave up 6 bases, with 16 bases separating them. The CDR3 length is 14 residues. Germline V gene lookup returns CDR1 SGHTS and CDR2 YDEGEE. CDR3 nucleotide sequence: TGTGCCAGCAGCCAAACCGACGGAGGACCTGAAGCTTTCTTT. This encodes CASSQTDGGPEAFF.

This clone was seen more than once but under ten times. This chain uses TRBV6-1 with TRBJ1-4, with D unclear. Trimming stripped 4 bases from V and 8 bases from J, with 11 bases between. Germline lookup yields CDR1 MNHNS and CDR2 SASEGT. This CDR3 comprises 13 residues. The CDR3 loop reads CASSGAGEEKLFF. CDR3 nucleotides: TGTGCCAGCAGTGGGGCAGGTGAAGAAAAACTGTTTTTT.

The gene calls are TRBV4-2 and TRBJ2-1, with TRBD2 matching 9 bases. J gave up 1 base and V 2 bases, and 3 bases lay outside the gene matches. Germline V gene data show CDR1 as LGHNA and CDR2 as YNFKEQ. The CDR3 is made up of 16 amino acids. In DNA form, the CDR3 reads TGTGCCAGCAGCCAATCTCTAGCGGGGTCCTACAATGAGCAGTTCTTC. It codes for CASSQSLAGSYNEQFF.

There are a few counts of this clone. The CDR3 DNA is TGTGCCTGGAGACTACTTCGAGCGGGGGCGGAGACCCAGTACTTC. Translated, it gives CAWRLLRAGAETQYF. V gene TRBV30 combines with J gene TRBJ2-5, with TRBD2 matching 8 bases. CDR3 length: 15 residues. V lost 3 bases and J lost 5; bases outside the gene matches: 11. The V gene's germline CDR1 is GTSNPN and CDR2 SVGIG (reference sequence).

This chain connects TRBV14 to TRBJ2-7; D possibly corresponds to TRBD2 (5 bases). The germline CDR1 and CDR2 sequences are SGHDN and FVKESK. With 3 bases removed from V and 1 base from J, the gap between germline ends came to 13 bases. The CDR3 totals 15 residues. Here the CDR3 DNA reads TGTGCCAGCAGCCAGATGGCGGGTCCGTCCTACGAGCAGTACTTC. It translates to CASSQMAGPSYEQYF.